This entry is about one T cell receptor beta chain. Its antigen remains unknown. TCRdb fed the 5' RACE reads into MiXCR, producing one record per CDR3 protein. In the table there are 300,000 to 400,000 distinct CDR3 sequences, 21% of which are singletons. The record originates from a study of T-cell memory formation after mild COVID-19. Overall study findings and caveats: Contracting clones from day 15 to 85 showed balanced CD4/CD8; later expanders favored CD4+. Nothing showed for sure that second-wave clones peaking on day 37 were SARS-CoV-2 specific.

The sequence derives from an adult woman who had mild COVID-19 (a few samples of this study predate the infection). Cell type and time point are not known. The sample comprised PBMCs or a T cell subset sorted from them (not recorded which).

As DNA, the CDR3 is TGTGCCACTGGGGACTCTGGCGGGAGTAGTGAAAAACTGTTTTTT. Translated, it gives CATGDSGGSSEKLFF. The rearrangement joins TRBV24-1 to TRBJ1-4, with D possibly TRBD1 on 5 matching bases. V gave up 10 bases and J gave up 7 bases, with 21 bases separating them. This CDR3 is built from 15 residues. In germline, CDR1 is KGHDR, CDR2 SFDVKD.